The T cell receptor beta chain described here comes from a study of T cell repertoires in cytomegalovirus infection. Study as a whole: Well-studied HLA-B-restricted CMV epitopes were used in the study alongside recently identified HLA-C-restricted ones.

Via MiXCR, TCRdb re-called the reads, giving one row per CDR3 protein. The data show about 570,000 distinct CDR3 sequences, approximately 40% seen once. The CDR3 covers 16 residues. Germline V CDR1 and CDR2: SGHNT, YYREEE (reference sequence). Trimming removed 0 bases at V and 2 bases at J, with 13 bases between. Study-wide results and caveats: HLA-C-restricted CMV clonotypes gave the most frequent clonotype in two of eight donors.

This clonotype was found a few times. What it binds is not known. The chain has TRBV5-4 and TRBJ2-3; D is possibly TRBD2 (5 bases). The clonotype was recovered from a human donor in good health (CMV status not recorded). Some clones in this sample may be carry-over from other donors' samples. The starting material was cultured PBMCs, obtained from culture after CMV antigen stimulation. This chain's CDR3 is CASSLEGGRSTDTQYF. The CDR3 bases are TGTGCCAGCAGCTTGGAAGGCGGGCGCTCCACAGATACGCAGTATTTT.